The rows below give T cell receptor beta chains drawn from one sample of a study of blood T cells in healthy people across ages. From the 5' RACE reads, TCRdb called clonotypes with MiXCR, one entry per CDR3 protein. This sample carries over a million distinct CDR3 sequences, approximately 43% of them seen once, and the ten largest clones take about 4%. The specimen sequenced was blood. Receptor source: a woman between 18 and 30 years old in good health. Each CDR3 is given without its conserved first and last residue. The order of the fields is J gene, V gene, CDR3 protein.

J: TRBJ1-2; V: TRBV4-1; CDR3: ASRRKENSINYGYT
J: TRBJ2-5; V: TRBV20-1; CDR3: SANSGGAQETQY
J: TRBJ1-1; V: TRBV5-1; CDR3: ASSIPPEGEAF
J: TRBJ2-1; V: TRBV5-1; CDR3: ASSTWLAGGLDEQF
J: TRBJ1-6; V: TRBV7-2; CDR3: ASSFYGAVSNSPLH
J: TRBJ2-3; V: TRBV4-1; CDR3: ASSQTIAGPTDTQY
J: TRBJ2-3; V: TRBV6-5; CDR3: ASSYVGPSTDTQY
J: TRBJ1-1; V: TRBV20-1; CDR3: SARLGDVNTEAF
J: TRBJ1-2; V: TRBV6-2/TRBV6-3; CDR3: ASRPGLHYGYT
J: TRBJ1-1; V: TRBV19; CDR3: ASTLWTEAF
J: .; V: TRBV6-6; CDR3: ASSRAFGYEQY
J: TRBJ1-3; V: TRBV28; CDR3: ASRGQGFGNTIY
J: TRBJ2-5; V: TRBV12-3/TRBV12-4; CDR3: ASRLAGRETQY
J: TRBJ1-4; V: TRBV5-1; CDR3: ASSLDEGRNEKLF
J: TRBJ1-4; V: TRBV9; CDR3: ASSVAEDGRGKLF
J: TRBJ2-7; V: TRBV20-1; CDR3: SANSGDAYEQY
J: TRBJ1-1; V: TRBV6-2/TRBV6-3; CDR3: ASSGRGRQDTEAF
J: TRBJ1-2; V: TRBV21-1; CDR3: ASSPRGTGENYGYT
J: TRBJ1-2; V: TRBV6-2/TRBV6-3; CDR3: ASSHGRAYGYT
J: TRBJ1-1; V: TRBV29-1; CDR3: SPRAVNTEAF
J: TRBJ2-1; V: TRBV7-2; CDR3: ASSLGLAVGGSYNEQF
J: TRBJ2-1; V: TRBV12-3/TRBV12-4; CDR3: ASTLRDSRYNEQF
J: TRBJ1-5; V: TRBV20-1; CDR3: SASLGPLNQPQH
J: TRBJ1-3; V: TRBV3-1; CDR3: ASSQDWGQELGNTIY
J: TRBJ2-3; V: TRBV4-1; CDR3: ASSQGGLAGDSTDTQY
J: TRBJ1-2; V: TRBV5-1; CDR3: ASSLDEQGANYGYT
J: TRBJ1-4; V: TRBV7-2; CDR3: ASSRGAGVATNEKLF
J: TRBJ2-5; V: TRBV27; CDR3: ASSLGQARGETQY
J: TRBJ2-3; V: TRBV12-3/TRBV12-4; CDR3: ASSSGTLRTDTQY
J: TRBJ1-5; V: TRBV15; CDR3: ATSSGRPNQPQH
J: .; V: TRBV14; CDR3: ASSQDSGTGNIQY
J: TRBJ1-3; V: TRBV4-2; CDR3: TSSQSGTPNSGNTIY
J: TRBJ1-6; V: TRBV7-2; CDR3: ASSLVGQGRGNSPLH
J: TRBJ1-5; V: TRBV3-1; CDR3: ASSSRAGNQPQH
J: TRBJ1-1; V: TRBV12-3/TRBV12-4; CDR3: ASSGPGWTEAF
J: TRBJ2-1; V: TRBV29-1; CDR3: SVEGTVNYNEQF
J: TRBJ2-7; V: TRBV20-1; CDR3: SRESGQGLYEQY